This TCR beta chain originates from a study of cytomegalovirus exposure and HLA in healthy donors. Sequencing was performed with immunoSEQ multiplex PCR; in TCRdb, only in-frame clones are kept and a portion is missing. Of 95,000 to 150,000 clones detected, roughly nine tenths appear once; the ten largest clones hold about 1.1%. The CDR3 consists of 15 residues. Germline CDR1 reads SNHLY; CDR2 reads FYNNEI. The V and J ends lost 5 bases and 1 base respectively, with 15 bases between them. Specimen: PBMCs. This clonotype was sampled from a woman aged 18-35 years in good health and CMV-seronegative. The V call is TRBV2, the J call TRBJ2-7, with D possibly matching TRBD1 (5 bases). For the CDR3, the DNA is TGTGCCAGCAGTTCCTGGATCAGGACATCCTACGAGCAGTACTTC. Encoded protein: CASSSWIRTSYEQYF.